The rows below give T cell receptor beta chains drawn from one sample of a study of blood T cell repertoires in COVID-19. Measured with immunoSEQ multiplex PCR; TCRdb has only the in-frame clones, and not every one. In the table there are roughly 30,000 clones, approximately 88% of which are singletons. Specimen: peripheral blood. All receptors derive from a human donor in a cohort sampled during active COVID-19. CDR3s include the opening cysteine and the closing phenylalanine or tryptophan. The D gene is left open where the match is weak. Size is omitted from some rows. Given values are once, few, many or a class for expanded clones.

>TRBV7-9|-|TRBJ2-1|-
TGTGCCAGCAGCTTTAACGCGGATGAGCAGTTCTTC
CASSFNADEQFF
>TRBV7-9|TRBD1|TRBJ1-1|-
TGTGCCAGCAGCCGAGACCCGGGACAGGGAAACACTGAAGCTTTCTTT
CASSRDPGQGNTEAFF
>TRBV6-2/TRBV6-3|-|TRBJ2-3|-
TGTGCCAGCAGTTACCTTAGCTGGTCTTCAGATACGCAGTATTTT
CASSYLSWSSDTQYF
>TRBV7-6|TRBD2|TRBJ2-3|-
TGTGCCAGCAGCTTAGGTGGACTAGCGGGGATCGGGCCAGATACGCAGTATTTT
CASSLGGLAGIGPDTQYF
>TRBV4-2|-|TRBJ1-5|-
TGTGCCAGCAGCCAAGAGGGGCAGCGGGGAGTGGAGCCCCAGCATTTT
CASSQEGQRGVEPQHF
>TRBV9|TRBD2|TRBJ2-1|-
TGTGCCAGCAGCGTCAGCGGGGGGGACCAGTTCTTC
CASSVSGGDQFF
>TRBV9|-|TRBJ1-1|-
TGTGCCAGCAGCCCCACCCGAGGGATGAACACTGAAGCTTTCTTT
CASSPTRGMNTEAFF
>TRBV5-1|TRBD1|TRBJ2-7|-
TGCGCCAGCAGTAAAGGGACAGGGGGCTCCTACGAGCAGTACTTC
CASSKGTGGSYEQYF
>TRBV7-9|-|TRBJ1-1|few
TGTGCCAGCAGTGATTCCCCCAGGAACACTGAAGCTTTCTTT
CASSDSPRNTEAFF
>TRBV6-6|-|TRBJ2-7|-
TGTGCCAGCAGGCTTAGGACAGACTACTACGAGCAGTACTTC
CASRLRTDYYEQYF
>TRBV2|-|TRBJ2-7|-
TGTGCCAGCAGTTCGGGGACTGCGCAGTACTTC
CASSSGTAQYF
>TRBV28|-|TRBJ1-2|-
TGTGCCAGCAGTCCTTCGGACAGCCCCTATGGCTACACCTTC
CASSPSDSPYGYTF
>TRBV5-1|-|TRBJ1-5|-
TGCGCCAGCAGCTTGGAGGGGGAAGATCAGCCCCAGCATTTT
CASSLEGEDQPQHF
>TRBV6-1|-|TRBJ1-6|-
TGTGCCAGCAGTGAATGGCAGACATCCAATTCACCCCTCCACTTT
CASSEWQTSNSPLHF
>TRBV5-1|-|TRBJ1-4|-
TGCGCCAGCAGCAAGACAGGTAGATACGAAAAACTGTTTTTT
CASSKTGRYEKLFF
>TRBV18|-|TRBJ1-1|-
TGTGCCAGCTCACCACAGGACAGAAACACTGAAGCTTTCTTT
CASSPQDRNTEAFF
>TRBV27|-|TRBJ2-7|-
TGTGCCAGCAGTCCGACAGGTAGGCCCTACGAGCAGTACTTC
CASSPTGRPYEQYF
>TRBV2|-|TRBJ2-7|-
TGTGCCAGCAGTAATGAACAGGGCTTTGGGCAGTACTTC
CASSNEQGFGQYF
>TRBV5-1|TRBD2|TRBJ2-3|-
TGCGCCAGCAGCTTGGGTAGCGGGGCAGATACGCAGTATTTT
CASSLGSGADTQYF
>TRBV18|-|TRBJ1-1|few
TGTGCCAGCTCCCTGGAGTTTGCTGAAGCTTTCTTT
CASSLEFAEAFF
>TRBV11-2|TRBD2|TRBJ2-3|-
TGTGCCAGCAGCTCCACACTAGCGGGGTATCGAGATACGCAGTATTTT
CASSSTLAGYRDTQYF
>TRBV25-1|TRBD1|TRBJ2-1|-
TGTGCCAGCAGGGAGACAGGGATACACAACAATGAGCAGTTCTTC
CASRETGIHNNEQFF
>TRBV6-2/TRBV6-3|-|TRBJ1-1|-
TGTGCCAGCAGTTCTGGCGGAGAGCTTTCTGAAGCTTTCTTT
CASSSGGELSEAFF